This TCR beta chain was identified in a study of blood T cell repertoires in COVID-19. At the level of the study: PBMCs, B-cell-depleted T cells, or T cells provided the cDNA or gDNA that made up the material.

Method: immunoSEQ multiplex PCR; TCRdb's copy keeps in-frame clones and lacks some. The table records 150,000 to 200,000 clones, 82% of them present only once. Per the germline V gene, CDR1 is LGHNA and CDR2 is YNFKEQ. The ends were cut back, 1 base at V and 2 bases at J, with 9 bases in the middle. The CDR3 contains 16 residues. The clonotype comes from an older woman with COVID-19, enrolled during active disease. Sequenced material: peripheral blood. The rearrangement links TRBV4-2 to TRBJ2-6, with D maybe TRBD2 (5 bases). This CDR3 is CASSQAGSAGANVLTF. Here the CDR3 DNA reads TGTGCCAGCAGCCAAGCGGGAAGTGCTGGGGCCAACGTCCTGACTTTC.